These T cell receptor beta chains were read from a single sample in a study of a mutant IDH1 vaccine in newly diagnosed glioma. The method was immunoSEQ multiplex PCR; TCRdb's version includes in-frame clones alone and lacks a portion of them. Here the sample spans roughly 74,000 clones, 85% to 90% being singletons. Their target antigens are unknown. The sequenced sample was PBMCs, obtained from a glioma patient whose treatment included an IDH1 peptide vaccine. Source of these receptors: a woman in her forties or fifties with glioma. Both conserved end residues are part of each CDR3. A D gene is named only where the DNA matches it firmly. For some rows the clone size is stated as once, few or many, or as a class when expanded; others skip it.

>NA|TRBV6-1|TRBJ2-3|14|NA
TGTGCCAGCTCCTTTGGGTCTTGGGCAGATACGCAGTATTTT
CASSFGSWADTQYF
>NA|TRBV10-3|TRBJ2-7|13|NA
TGTGCCATCAGACAGGGCCTTTGGGACGAGCAGTACTTC
CAIRQGLWDEQYF
>NA|TRBV7-3|TRBJ2-3|16|NA
TGTGCCAGCAGCTTCCAGAGGGGGAGGGCGACAGATACGCAGTATTTT
CASSFQRGRATDTQYF
>NA|TRBV28|TRBJ2-7|15|NA
TGTGCCAGCAGTTTAATCACGGCAGGGGACTACGAGCAGTACTTC
CASSLITAGDYEQYF
>once|TRBV11-3|TRBJ2-2|16|NA
TGTGCCAGCAGCCCGGGACCCGACGGGGACACCGGGGAGCTGTTTTTT
CASSPGPDGDTGELFF
>NA|TRBV10-3|TRBJ2-3|17|TRBD2
TGTGCCATCAGTGAGTCGGGGAGGGGAACGCCACTAGATACGCAGTATTTT
CAISESGRGTPLDTQYF
>NA|TRBV7-9|TRBJ1-1|15|NA
TGTGCCAGCAGCTTAGACCGCGGTCCGAACACTGAAGCTTTCTTT
CASSLDRGPNTEAFF
>NA|TRBV6-5|TRBJ1-1|14|NA
TGTGCCAGCAGTTACTTAGGGGGGTACACTGAAGCTTTCTTT
CASSYLGGYTEAFF
>NA|TRBV27|TRBJ2-1|14|NA
TGTGCCAGCAGTTTCGGCAGATTCCTAGGTGAGCAGTTCTTC
CASSFGRFLGEQFF
>NA|TRBV4-1|TRBJ1-1|15|NA
TGCGCCAGCAGCCAAGGCCAGGGTCCCAACACTGAAGCTTTCTTT
CASSQGQGPNTEAFF